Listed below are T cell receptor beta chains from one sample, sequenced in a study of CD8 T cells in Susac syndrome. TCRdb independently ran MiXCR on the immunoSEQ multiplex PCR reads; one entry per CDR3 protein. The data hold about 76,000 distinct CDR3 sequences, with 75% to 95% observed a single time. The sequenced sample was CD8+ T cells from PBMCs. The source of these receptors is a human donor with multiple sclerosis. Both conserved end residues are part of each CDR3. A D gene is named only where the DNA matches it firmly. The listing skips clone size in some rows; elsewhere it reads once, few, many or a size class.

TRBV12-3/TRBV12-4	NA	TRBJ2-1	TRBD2	TGTGCCAGCAGTTTTCGGATAGCGGGGGTCAGCGATGAGCAGTTCTTC	CASSFRIAGVSDEQFF
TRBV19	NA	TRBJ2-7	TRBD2	TGTGCCAGTAGTATTCTGGCTAGCGGAGCCTACGAGCAGTACTTC	CASSILASGAYEQYF
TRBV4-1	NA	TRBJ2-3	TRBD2	TGCGCCAGCAGCCAGCCCACCACTAGCGGGAGCAAGACAGATACGCAGTATTTT	CASSQPTTSGSKTDTQYF
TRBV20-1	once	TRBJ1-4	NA	TGCAGTGCTAGAGAACAGGGTTGGGAAAAACTGTTTTTT	CSAREQGWEKLFF
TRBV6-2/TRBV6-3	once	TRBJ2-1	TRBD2	TGTGCCAGCAGTTACTCAGGGACTAGGGATGAGCAGTTCTTC	CASSYSGTRDEQFF
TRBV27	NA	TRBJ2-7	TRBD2	TGTGCCAGCAGACTAACGGGACTAGCGAACTACGAGCAGTACTTC	CASRLTGLANYEQYF
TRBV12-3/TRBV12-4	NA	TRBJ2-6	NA	TGTGCCAGCAGTTCGGCCAACGTCCTGACTTTC	CASSSANVLTF
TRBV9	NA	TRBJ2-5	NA	TGTGCCAGCAGCGTAAAGGGACATGGGGAGACCCAGTACTTC	CASSVKGHGETQYF
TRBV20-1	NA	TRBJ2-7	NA	TGCAGTGCTAGAGATCTGGCACCGATCTACTACGAGCAGTACTTC	CSARDLAPIYYEQYF
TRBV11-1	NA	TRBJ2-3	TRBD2	TGTGCCAGCAGCCGAGTAACTAGCGAGAGATCAGATACGCAGTATTTT	CASSRVTSERSDTQYF
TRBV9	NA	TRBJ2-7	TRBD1	TGTGCCAGCAGCGCCGGTGGGACAGCCCTTGGCGAGCAGTACTTC	CASSAGGTALGEQYF
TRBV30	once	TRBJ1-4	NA	TGTGCCTGGAGTGTTGAGGAGGAAAAACTGTTTTTT	CAWSVEEEKLFF
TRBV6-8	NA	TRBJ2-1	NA	TGTGCCAGCAGTCACCCCCAAGCGGCCTTTTACAATGAGCAGTTCTTC	CASSHPQAAFYNEQFF
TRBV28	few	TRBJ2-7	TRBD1	TGTGCCAGCAGTCGACAGGGCAGCTACGAGCAGTACTTC	CASSRQGSYEQYF
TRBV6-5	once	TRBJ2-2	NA	TGTGCCAGCAGGAGGACTCAGAGCGTTGGCGGGGAGCTGTTTTTT	CASRRTQSVGGELFF
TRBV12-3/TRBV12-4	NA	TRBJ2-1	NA	TGTGCCAGCAGTACTCCGGGATTCTCCTACAATGAGCAGTTCTTC	CASSTPGFSYNEQFF
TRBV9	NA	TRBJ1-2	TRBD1	TGTGCCAGCAGCGTCCAGGGGGCGGGTAACTATGGCTACACCTTC	CASSVQGAGNYGYTF
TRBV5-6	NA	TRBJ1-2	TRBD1	TGTGCCAGCAGCTCCGCTCGCGACAGGGGGCAAGGCTACACCTTC	CASSSARDRGQGYTF
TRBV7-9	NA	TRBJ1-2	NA	TGTGCCAGCAGCTATGGGTCCCAAACCTTCTATGGCTACACCTTC	CASSYGSQTFYGYTF
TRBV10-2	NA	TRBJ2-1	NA	TGCGCCAGCACCGTAGCGGCCAGCTCCTACAATGAGCAGTTCTTC	CASTVAASSYNEQFF
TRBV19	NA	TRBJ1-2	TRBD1	TGTGCCAGTTCCGGGACAGGCACAACTAACTATGGCTACACCTTC	CASSGTGTTNYGYTF
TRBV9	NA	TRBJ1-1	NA	TGTGCCAGCAGCCAACAGGGTACTGAAGCTTTCTTT	CASSQQGTEAFF
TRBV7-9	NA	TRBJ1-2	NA	TGTGCCAGCAAATCCACGGGTGGCTACACCTTC	CASKSTGGYTF
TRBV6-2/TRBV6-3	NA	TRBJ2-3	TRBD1	TGTGCCAGCAGTCCCTGGACAGGGGGGACATCGTACACAGATACGCAGTATTTT	CASSPWTGGTSYTDTQYF
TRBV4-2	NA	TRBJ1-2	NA	TGTGCCAGCAGCCTGCGAGGCCTGGGCTATGGCTACACCTTC	CASSLRGLGYGYTF
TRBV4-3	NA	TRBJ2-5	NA	TGCGCCAGCAGCCAGCAGGGAAGGGCAGAGACCCAGTACTTC	CASSQQGRAETQYF
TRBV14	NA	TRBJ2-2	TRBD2	TGTGCCAGCAGCCAAGAAGCGGGGGCGAACACCGGGGAGCTGTTTTTT	CASSQEAGANTGELFF
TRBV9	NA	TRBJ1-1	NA	TGTGCCAGCAGCGCTGGGGACGGTATAGAAGCTTTCTTT	CASSAGDGIEAFF
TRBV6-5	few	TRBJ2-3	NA	TGTGCCAGCAGTTACTGGGTAGCAAGCACAGATACGCAGTATTTT	CASSYWVASTDTQYF
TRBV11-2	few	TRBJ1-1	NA	TGTGCCAGCAGCTCCCTACCCCGTGCGAACACTGAAGCTTTCTTT	CASSSLPRANTEAFF
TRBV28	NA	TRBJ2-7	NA	TGTGCCAGCAGTCCCCCTTCATCAGGGCAGTACTTC	CASSPPSSGQYF
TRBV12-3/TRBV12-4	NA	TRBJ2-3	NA	TGTGCCAGCAGCCCGTCGGGACCCAACACAGATACGCAGTATTTT	CASSPSGPNTDTQYF
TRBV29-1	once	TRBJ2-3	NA	TGCAGCGTTTTAGAGGTCACAGATACGCAGTATTTT	CSVLEVTDTQYF
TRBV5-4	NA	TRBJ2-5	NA	TGTGCCAGCAGCTTGGTCCCCCCTACGCAGGAGACCCAGTACTTC	CASSLVPPTQETQYF
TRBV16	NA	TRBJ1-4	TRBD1	TGTGCCAGCAGCCAATCGGCCGGACAGGGATCTAATGAAAAACTGTTTTTT	CASSQSAGQGSNEKLFF
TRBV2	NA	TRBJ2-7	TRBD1	TGTGCCAGCACAAGGACAGGGGTGGCCTACGAGCAGTACTTC	CASTRTGVAYEQYF
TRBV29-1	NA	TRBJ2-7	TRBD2	TGCAGCGTGATCGGACTAGCGGGATCTTTAGGGTACGAGCAGTACTTC	CSVIGLAGSLGYEQYF
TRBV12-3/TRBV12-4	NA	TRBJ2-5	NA	TGTGCCAGCAGTTTAGGTGTCATCTCCGGAGGGGAGACCCAGTACTTC	CASSLGVISGGETQYF
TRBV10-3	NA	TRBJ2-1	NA	TGTGCCATCAGTGAGACGGCTTTTGAGCAGTTCTTC	CAISETAFEQFF
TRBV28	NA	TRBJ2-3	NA	TGTGCCACCTCGAGAGGGGCAGATACGCAGTATTTT	CATSRGADTQYF
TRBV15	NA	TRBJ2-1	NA	TGTGCCACCAGCATTAGGCCCGCACACAATGAGCAGTTCTTC	CATSIRPAHNEQFF
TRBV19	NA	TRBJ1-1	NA	TGTGCCAGTAGTATCTACACTGAAGCTTTCTTT	CASSIYTEAFF
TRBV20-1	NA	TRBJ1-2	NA	TGCAGTGCTAGAGACGAGTTGTCGGGATTCGGCGGCTATGGCTACACCTTC	CSARDELSGFGGYGYTF
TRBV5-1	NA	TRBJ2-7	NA	TGCGCCAGCAGAGCAATACACCGGGACGGTACGCGGGAGCAGTACTTC	CASRAIHRDGTREQYF
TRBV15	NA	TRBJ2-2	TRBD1	TGTGCCACCAGCAGAACCCGGGACAGGGTGTCCACCGGGGAGCTGTTTTTT	CATSRTRDRVSTGELFF
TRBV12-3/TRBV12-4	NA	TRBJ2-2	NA	TGTGCCAGCATAATGTTAGGGGGAGGATACACCGGGGAGCTGTTTTTT	CASIMLGGGYTGELFF
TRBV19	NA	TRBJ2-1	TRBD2	TGTGCCAGTAGTATTGGTCTAGCGGGATACTCCTACAATGAGCAGTTCTTC	CASSIGLAGYSYNEQFF
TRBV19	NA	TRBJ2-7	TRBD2	TGTGCCAGTAGTATGGAGCGGGGGGAGCAGTACTTC	CASSMERGEQYF
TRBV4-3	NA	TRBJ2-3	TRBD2	TGCGCCAGCAGCCAAGATCAGGCTAGCGGGAGGTTAGATACGCAGTATTTT	CASSQDQASGRLDTQYF
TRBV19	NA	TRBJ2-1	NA	TGTGCCAGTAGTATACACAGGGACAATGAGCAGTTCTTC	CASSIHRDNEQFF
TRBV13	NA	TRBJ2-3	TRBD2	TGTGCCAGCAGCTCAGGACTAGCGGGATTCACAGATACGCAGTATTTT	CASSSGLAGFTDTQYF
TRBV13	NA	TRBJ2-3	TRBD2	TGTGCCAGCAGCCCCGAAACAACCGGGACTAGTATGGGCCCAGATACGCAGTATTTT	CASSPETTGTSMGPDTQYF
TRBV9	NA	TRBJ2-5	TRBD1	TGTGCCAGCAGCGGACAGGGAAAGACCCAGTACTTC	CASSGQGKTQYF
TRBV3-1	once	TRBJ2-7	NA	TGTGCCAGCAGCCCTGAATTCGGCGGCGAGCAGTACTTC	CASSPEFGGEQYF
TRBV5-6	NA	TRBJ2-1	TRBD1	TGTGCCAGCGCCGGGACAGGGCGCCTTGACAATGAGCAGTTCTTC	CASAGTGRLDNEQFF